This T cell receptor beta chain was profiled in a study of CD8 T cells in Susac syndrome. The germline V and J ends were trimmed by 0 bases and 4 bases, with 10 bases remaining between them. Germline CDR1 KGHDR, CDR2 SFDVKD. CDR3 length equals 15 residues. Reverse transcription used roughly 0.45 to 1 ug RNA and random hexamers. Each CDR3 protein gets one entry after TCRdb re-called the immunoSEQ multiplex PCR reads with MiXCR. Of some 180,000 distinct CDR3 sequences detected, 85% to 95% appear once; the ten largest clones hold about 0.1%. The sequence derives from a human donor with Susac syndrome. Sequencing was carried out using CD4+ T cells from PBMCs. This rearrangement joins TRBV24-1 to TRBJ2-3; possibly TRBD2 for D (6 bases). CDR3 DNA: TGTGCCACCAGTGATTTGGGGGACTCGGCAGATACGCAGTATTTT. Protein: CATSDLGDSADTQYF.